One and the same sample provided the 27 T cell receptor beta chains below, sequenced in a study of tumor and adjacent non-tumor tissue in lung cancer. The library came from three nested PCR rounds adapted from ARM-PCR protocols. TCRdb reprocessed the multiplex PCR reads with MiXCR, giving one entry per CDR3 protein. The sample includes tens of thousands of distinct CDR3 sequences, approximately 59% of them seen just once. RNA was extracted from bulk tissue without any cell sorting. This non-tumor lung sample came from over 3 cm beyond the tumor edge. The sample consisted of distant non-tumor lung tissue. These TCRs come from a woman aged 40 to 55 with non-small cell lung cancer.

Turning to this clonotype: The junction departs from the called germline gene at one end, perhaps through a read error. This chain connects TRBV28 to TRBJ2-3; TRBD1 aligns across 9 bases. Germline V gives CDR1 MDHEN, CDR2 SYDVKM. There are 14 residues in the CDR3. The CDR3 region is CASSGQGSTDTRYF. The CDR3 nucleotides are TGTGCCAGCAGCGGACAGGGGAGCACAGATACGCGGTATTTT.

This clonotype was counted between two and nine times. The rearrangement uses TRBV28 and TRBJ2-5, with 10 bases lining up with TRBD1. V was pared by 5 bases and J by 4 bases, with 7 bases of the junction left unmatched. The CDR3 is 15 residues long. Germline assignment: CDR1 MDHEN and CDR2 SYDVKM. CDR3 nucleotide sequence: TGTGCCAGCAGTCCCGGGACAGGGGAGGTAGAGACCCAGTACTTC. Translation: CASSPGTGEVETQYF.

Note on this clonotype: Compared with germline, one end of the junction differs, possibly owing to a read error. This chain connects TRBV12-3 or TRBV12-4 to TRBJ1-1; D might be TRBD1 (6 bases). CDR3 length equals 12 residues. The CDR3: CASRNDRPVIFF. CDR3 bases: TGTGCCAGCAGAAACGACAGGCCCGTTATTTTTTTT.

This clonotype was found many times. The J gene is TRBJ2-7, the V gene TRBV5-1, with a possible D match to TRBD1 (6 bases). Trimming removed 3 bases from V and 3 bases from J, with 10 bases in between. Germline V gives CDR1 SGHRS, CDR2 YFSETQ. The CDR3 is made up of 13 amino acids. Here the CDR3 reads CASSYTGNYEQYF. The DNA for the CDR3 is TGCGCCAGCAGCTATACAGGGAACTACGAGCAGTACTTC.

The chain carries TRBV11-2 and TRBJ2-1; tentative D call: TRBD1 (5 bases). Germline values: CDR1 SGHAT, CDR2 FQNNGV. The CDR3 contains 14 residues. CDR3 amino acids: CVNSPRTWYNEQFF. CDR3 sequence (DNA): TGTGTCAACAGCCCGCGGACATGGTACAATGAGCAGTTCTTC.

The CDR3 spells CASTRYCGYTF. CDR3 bases: TGTGCCAGCACGAGGTACTGCGGCTACACCTTC. The V and J genes are TRBV6-6 and TRBJ1-2; no clear D. V was pared by 7 bases and J by 8 bases, with 11 bases between. Looked up from germline, CDR1 is MNHNY and CDR2 is SVGAGI (reference sequence). The CDR3 sequence is 11 residues long.

The chain uses TRBV11-2 and TRBJ2-7, with D hard to call. The CDR3 is 15 amino acids. V shed 9 bases and J shed 2 bases, with 20 bases lying between them. Germline assignment: CDR1 SGHAT and CDR2 FQNNGV. This CDR3 is CASSLGGLFAYEQYF. The CDR3 DNA reads as TGTGCCAGTAGCCTAGGTGGGCTCTTCGCCTACGAGCAGTACTTC.

This clonotype was seen only once. The J gene is TRBJ2-1, the V gene TRBV20-1; D could derive from TRBD1 or TRBD2 (6 bases each). The CDR3 runs to 14 residues. Trimming removed 5 bases at V and 0 bases at J, with 11 bases between. CDR1 DFQATT and CDR2 SNEGSKA come from the germline V gene (reference sequence). The CDR3 DNA reads TGCAGTGCTGACAGGAGGGGCTCCTACAATGAGCAGTTCTTC. It yields the protein CSADRRGSYNEQFF.

Turning to this clonotype: One base away lies a much larger clone, so this may be a sequencing read error. Lacking the conserved final phenylalanine or tryptophan, this CDR3 likely reflects a read error. The chain uses TRBV11-2 and TRBJ2-5; the D is unclear. The CDR3 covers 13 residues. Trimming pared 4 bases from V and 1 base from J, leaving 7 bases between. Germline V gene sequence: CDR1 SGHAT, CDR2 FQNNGV. The CDR3 region is CASSSSLQETQYL. CDR3 coding DNA: TGTGCCAGCAGCTCTTCTCTCCAAGAGACCCAGTACTTA.

Of note for this clonotype: At one end, the junction sequence differs from germline, possibly due to a read error. The CDR3 protein is CASSLGSGNERFF. CDR3 sequence (DNA): TGTGCCAGCAGCTTAGGAAGCGGGAATGAGCGGTTCTTC. This rearrangement joins TRBV11-3 to TRBJ2-1, with TRBD2 matching over 7 bases. The CDR3 runs 13 residues. CDR1 and CDR2 from the germline V gene are SGHNT and YENEEA.

The sample holds many counts of this clonotype. The junction shows a germline mismatch at one end, possibly a read error. V usage is TRBV6-6 and J usage is TRBJ2-5; TRBD2 matches 15 bases. The CDR3 is made up of 16 amino acids. Germline V gives CDR1 MNHNY, CDR2 SVGAGI (reference sequence). The CDR3 region is CASSYGTSGGQGTQYF. The CDR3 DNA reads as TGTGCCAGCAGTTACGGGACTAGCGGGGGGCAAGGGACCCAGTACTTC.

The chain combines TRBV6-1 with TRBJ1-1, with D possibly being TRBD1 (5 bases). The germline CDR1 and CDR2 sequences are MNHNS and SASEGT. This CDR3 has 15 residues. The germline V and J ends were trimmed by 7 bases and 1 base, with 16 bases remaining between them. The DNA of the CDR3 is TGTGCCAGCAAGCGGGAGAGGGGTACGAACACTGAAGCTTTCTTT. Amino acids: CASKRERGTNTEAFF.

Of note for this clonotype: A read error is possible here, since a much larger clone lies one base away. The chain carries TRBV13 and TRBJ2-3; 15 bases match TRBD2. Germline CDR1 and CDR2: PRHDT and FYEKMQ (reference sequence). V dropped 8 bases and J dropped 1; count of bases not matched to a gene: 16. The CDR3 has 20 residues. CDR3 protein: CASGPNLGLAGGEGTDTQYF. CDR3 bases: TGTGCCAGCGGCCCGAACTTGGGACTAGCGGGAGGAGAAGGCACAGATACGCAGTATTTT. Full variable domain (outside the CDR3, taken from reference TRBV13 and TRBJ2-3): AAGVIQSPRHLIKEKRETATLKCYPIPRHDTVYWYQQGPGQDPQFLISFYEKMQSDKGSIPDRFSAQQFSDYHSELNMSSLELGDSALYFCASGPNLGLAGGEGTDTQYFGPGTRLTVL.

As regards this clonotype: Germline and junction disagree at one end, which may indicate a read error. This chain joins TRBV29-1 and TRBJ2-7; D is possibly TRBD2 (5 bases). Per germline, CDR1 SQVTM and CDR2 ANQGSEA. The CDR3 extends over 12 amino acids. CDR3 nucleotides: TGCAGCGTTGGGACGGGAACCTATGAGCAGTACTTC. Translated: CSVGTGTYEQYF.

Comment on this clonotype: The conserved phenylalanine or tryptophan normally closing the CDR3 is absent here, so this likely arose from a read error. The chain employs TRBV29-1 and TRBJ2-1; unclear D gene. The length of the CDR3 is 16 residues. Deletions cut 1 base from V and 5 bases from J, with 18 bases between. CDR1 and CDR2 from the germline V gene are SQVTM and ANQGSEA. The CDR3 reads CSVEGLGWEGHNEQFL. The CDR3, as DNA: TGCAGCGTTGAAGGGTTAGGCTGGGAAGGACACAATGAGCAGTTCTTA.

Turning to this clonotype: One end of the junction does not line up with germline, which may come from a read error. V and J are TRBV11-3 and TRBJ2-7, with 7 bases that match TRBD1. The germline V gene encodes CDR1 SGHNT and CDR2 YENEEA. This CDR3 is 12 amino acids long. CDR3 nucleotide sequence: TGTGCCAGTAGCTTAGAAGGGGGCGAGCAGTGCTTC. Translating gives CASSLEGGEQCF.

The chain employs TRBV6-2 or TRBV6-3 and TRBJ2-2; TRBD1 matches 9 bases. This CDR3 is 17 amino acids long. CDR1 and CDR2 from the germline V gene are MNHEY and SVGEGT. With V trimmed by 8 bases and J by 13 bases, 23 bases remained unmatched. CDR3 in amino acids: CASRASWTGAATRGLFF. DNA for the CDR3: TGTGCCAGCCGCGCCTCATGGACAGGGGCTGCCACCAGGGGGCTGTTTTTT.

A few counts support this clonotype. A read error may account for a junction end that differs from germline. The chain uses TRBV11-1 and TRBJ2-1; possibly TRBD2 for D (5 bases). Germline assignment: CDR1 SGHAT and CDR2 FQDESV (reference sequence). The CDR3 is made up of 14 amino acids. DNA of the CDR3: TGTACCAGCAGCCGAGGGCTAGCTGGGGATGAGCAGTTCTTC. Translated, it gives CTSSRGLAGDEQFF.

A single count supports this clonotype. The CDR3 does not end in the conserved phenylalanine or tryptophan, so this is likely a read error. The V gene is TRBV14, the J gene TRBJ1-1; D is uncertain. CDR3 length: 14 amino acids. Germline CDR1 reads SGHDN; CDR2 reads FVKESK. Trimming cost V 8 bases and J 6 bases, with 19 bases left between them. This CDR3 reads CASSWEGGFAEAFV. The CDR3 DNA sequence: TGTGCCAGCTCGTGGGAGGGCGGTTTCGCTGAAGCTTTCGTT.

This sequence joins TRBV5-1 and TRBJ2-5; 9 nucleotides align to TRBD2. Germline V gene sequence: CDR1 SGHRS, CDR2 YFSETQ. V trimming: 3 bases; J trimming: 2 bases; junction bases outside the gene matches: 5. This CDR3 comprises 15 residues. DNA for the CDR3: TGCGCCAGCAGCTCCTTAGCGGGGGTGCAAGAGACCCAGTACTTC. This encodes CASSSLAGVQETQYF. Full variable domain (rest looked up from reference TRBV5-1 and TRBJ2-5): KAGVTQTPRYLIKTRGQQVTLSCSPISGHRSVSWYQQTPGQGLQFLFEYFSETQRNKGNFPGRFSGRQFSNSRSEMNVSTLELGDSALYLCASSSLAGVQETQYFGPGTRLLVL.

Regarding this clonotype: A read error may explain this, as a much larger clone is one base away. The chain carries TRBV28 and TRBJ2-7; the D call may be TRBD1 or TRBD2 (5 bases each). Trimming left V 10 bases short and J 4 bases short, with 29 bases between. Germline V lookup: CDR1 MDHEN, CDR2 SYDVKM. This CDR3 comprises 17 residues. CDR3 amino acids: CATPVKGNDGDPYEQYF. CDR3 in DNA: TGTGCCACCCCCGTTAAGGGAAATGACGGGGACCCTTACGAGCAGTACTTC.

About this clonotype: It may be a read error: a sequence one base away is much more abundant. The V and J genes are TRBV7-9 and TRBJ2-3; 7 bases map to TRBD1. This CDR3 is built from 16 residues. CDR1 SEHNR and CDR2 FQNEAQ come from the germline V gene (reference sequence). DNA of the CDR3: TGTGCCAGCAGCGGACGACAGGGAGAGGGCACAGGTACGCAGTATTTT. This translates into CASSGRQGEGTGTQYF.

With regard to this clonotype: Given a much more abundant clone one base away, this may be a read error. The chain couples TRBV4-1 to TRBJ2-1; 11 nucleotides agree with TRBD2. CDR1 and CDR2 (germline): MGHRA, YSYEKL. The V segment lost 1 base and the J segment 6 bases; nucleotides outside the gene matches: 11. This CDR3 comprises 18 residues. The CDR3 DNA is TGCGCCAGCAGCCAAGGGAGTAGACTAGCGGGAAGTGGCAATGAGCAGTTCTTC. This codes for CASSQGSRLAGSGNEQFF.

This chain connects TRBV13 to TRBJ1-1, with D uncertain. CDR3 length equals 15 residues. The germline CDR1 and CDR2 sequences are PRHDT and FYEKMQ (reference sequence). Trimming cost V 5 bases and J 1 base, with 14 bases left between them. CDR3 bases: TGTGCCAGCAGCGTCTCTCTAACATCGAACACTGAAGCTTTCTTT. Protein sequence: CASSVSLTSNTEAFF.

The sample holds a few counts of this clonotype. Just one base apart from a much larger clone, this may be a read error. V is TRBV10-3 and J is TRBJ2-7, with 10 bases lining up with TRBD1. The CDR3 runs to 18 residues. Germline V gives CDR1 ENHRY, CDR2 SYGVKD. This CDR3 is CAISEPTSGTGVSCEQYF. The CDR3, as DNA: TGTGCCATCAGTGAGCCCACCTCCGGGACAGGGGTTTCCTGCGAGCAGTACTTC.

This chain connects TRBV11-2 to TRBJ2-1; 9 bases are a match to TRBD1. The CDR3 contains 16 residues. The V segment lost 6 bases and the J segment 8 bases; nucleotides outside the gene matches: 14. From germline, CDR1 is SGHAT and CDR2 FQNNGV. The CDR3 DNA reads TGTGCCAGCAGACGCCCTTCGGGGGGACAGGGTCATGAGCAGTTCTTC. It yields the protein CASRRPSGGQGHEQFF.

With regard to this clonotype: A much larger clone differs by one base, so this may be a read error. The genes are TRBV5-5 and TRBJ1-1, with D possibly matching TRBD1 (5 bases). Trimming cost V 6 bases and J 0 bases, with 15 bases left between them. From germline, CDR1 is SGHKS and CDR2 YYEKEE (reference sequence). CDR3 length: 15 residues. Written as DNA, the CDR3 is TGTGCCAGCATGAGGGGTCACGGAGTGAACACTGAAGCTTTCTTT. Translating it yields CASMRGHGVNTEAFF.